These T cell receptor beta chains were read from a single sample in a study of human T cells and chemical hapten exposure. Each CDR3 protein gets one entry after TCRdb re-called the RACE reads with MiXCR. Among around 60,000 distinct CDR3 sequences listed, around 7% were seen once. This sample comprised whole blood, obtained in connection with sensitization to the hapten diphenylcyclopropenone (DPC). These TCRs come from a woman aged 30 to 39 with alopecia areata. Some clones in this sample may be carry-over from other donors' samples. Both conserved end residues are part of each CDR3. D genes are given only for firm matches. Clone size is shown for a subset of rows, as once, few, many or a class of expanded clone.

j_gene	v_gene	abundance	d_gene	CDR3nt	CDR3aa
TRBJ1-6	TRBV2	few	.	TGTGCCAGCAGTGAGACTGTCCCGACAGCTTATTCACCCCTCCACTTT	CASSETVPTAYSPLHF
TRBJ2-7	TRBV7-2	.	TRBD1	TGTGCCAGCAGCCGCTGGACAGGCCCCTACGAGCAGTACTTC	CASSRWTGPYEQYF
TRBJ2-5	TRBV28	many	TRBD1	TGTGCCAGCAGTACACGGACAGGTGGAGAGACCCAGTACTTC	CASSTRTGGETQYF
TRBJ2-2	TRBV6-5	many	.	TGTGCCAGCAGTCCCCGGTTTGGGAACACCGGGGAGCTGTTTTTT	CASSPRFGNTGELFF
TRBJ1-1	TRBV2	.	.	TGTGCCAGCAAAAGTGTCCGTTGGGGTGGACTTATGAACACTGAAGCTTTCTTT	CASKSVRWGGLMNTEAFF
TRBJ1-5	TRBV5-6	.	.	TGTGCCAGCAGCTTGAGGGGGGCCGGTCAGCCCCAGCATTTT	CASSLRGAGQPQHF
TRBJ1-1	TRBV6-5	.	TRBD1	TGTGCCAGCAGTTACTCAGGGGGCGAGGCTGAAGCTTTCTTT	CASSYSGGEAEAFF
TRBJ1-4	TRBV3-1	few	TRBD1	TGTGCCAGCGGCCCCGACAGGGATAATGAAAAACTGTTTTTT	CASGPDRDNEKLFF
TRBJ2-5	TRBV6-1	many	TRBD1	TGTGCCAGCAGTGGGGGACAGTTGCAAGAGACCCAGTACTTC	CASSGGQLQETQYF
TRBJ1-1	TRBV12-3/TRBV12-4	many	.	TGTGCCAGCAGTCCCTTTGCAGGTCCTGAAGCTTTCTTT	CASSPFAGPEAFF
TRBJ1-2	TRBV4-2	many	.	TGTGCCAGCAGCCAAGATCGGGCCGGGGCTTACGCGTATGGCTACACCTTC	CASSQDRAGAYAYGYTF
TRBJ2-5	TRBV5-4	.	.	TGTGCCAGCGCAAGTACGGCTCAACAAGAGACCCAGTACTTC	CASASTAQQETQYF
TRBJ2-7	TRBV5-1	many	TRBD2	TGCGCCAGCAGCCCCGGGACTAGCGGGCTCGAGCAGTACTTC	CASSPGTSGLEQYF
TRBJ2-5	TRBV5-1	many	TRBD1	TGCGCCAGCAGCTCTATGTGGGACAGGGACCAAGAGACCCAGTACTTC	CASSSMWDRDQETQYF
TRBJ1-3	TRBV5-6	.	.	TGTGCCAGCAGCTTAGACACGAAAGCCTCTGGAAACACCATATATTTT	CASSLDTKASGNTIYF
TRBJ1-1	TRBV5-6	.	.	TGTGCCAGCAGCTTGGCTCCACAGGTTAACACTGAAGCTTTCTTT	CASSLAPQVNTEAFF
TRBJ1-1	TRBV9	many	.	TGTGCCAGCAGCGCTTCAGGGTCCCACACTGAAGCTTTCTTT	CASSASGSHTEAFF
TRBJ1-1	TRBV29-1	many	.	TGCAGCGTTGAAGGGCTTACGAACACTGAAGCTTTCTTT	CSVEGLTNTEAFF
TRBJ1-1	TRBV5-4	few	TRBD1	TGTGCCAGCAGCTATAGACAGGGGAGCACTGAAGCTTTCTTT	CASSYRQGSTEAFF
TRBJ2-2	TRBV7-3	many	.	TGTGCCAGCAGCTTAACTCGGGACACACACACCGGGGAGCTGTTTTTT	CASSLTRDTHTGELFF
TRBJ1-2	TRBV29-1	many	TRBD1	TGCAGCGTTGAAGATGGTGGACAGGCGAAATATGGCTACACCTTC	CSVEDGGQAKYGYTF
TRBJ1-5	TRBV6-5	.	.	TGTGCCAGCAGGTACAGCGATCATCAGCCCCAGCATTTT	CASRYSDHQPQHF
TRBJ1-1	TRBV7-3	.	TRBD1	TGTGCCAGCAGCTCAAGGACAGGGGACACTGAAGCTTTCTTT	CASSSRTGDTEAFF
TRBJ2-7	TRBV12-5	.	.	TGTGCTAGCCGAAGGGAGAGGGCTGGGGAGCAGTACTTC	CASRRERAGEQYF
TRBJ2-3	TRBV30	.	TRBD2	TGTGCCTGGAGAGCTGGGAGGGGTAGCGGGACTAGCACAGATACGCAGTATTTT	CAWRAGRGSGTSTDTQYF
TRBJ1-1	TRBV6-6	many	.	TGTGCCAGCAGTTACTCGTACAGGGATGGAACTGAAGCTTTCTTT	CASSYSYRDGTEAFF
TRBJ1-1	TRBV14	many	.	TGTGCCAGCAGCCAAGTTTGGGCCGGGAGTGAAGCTTTCTTT	CASSQVWAGSEAFF
TRBJ1-1	TRBV7-9	many	.	TGTGCCAGCAGCTTACAGGGTTACGAAGCTTTCTTT	CASSLQGYEAFF
TRBJ1-2	TRBV6-4	many	.	TGTGCCAGCAGTGACTCGTCCGAGGGGGTCTATGGCTACACCTTC	CASSDSSEGVYGYTF
TRBJ2-7	TRBV20-1	many	.	TGCAGTGCTAGAGATAGGGCGAGGGGATACGAGCAGTACTTC	CSARDRARGYEQYF
TRBJ2-5	TRBV2	many	.	TGTGCCATTAGGGGGCTAGCGGAGACCCAGTACTTC	CAIRGLAETQYF
TRBJ1-1	TRBV14	many	.	TGTGCCAGCAGCGAGGTCAGCTACACTGAAGCTTTCTTT	CASSEVSYTEAFF
TRBJ1-1	TRBV6-1	many	.	TGTGCCAGCAGCCACCAGGGGACGGCGGTCATGAACACTGAAGCTTTCTTT	CASSHQGTAVMNTEAFF
TRBJ1-4	TRBV5-1	.	.	TGCGCCAGCAGCGTGGACAGCGGGAATGAAAAACTGTTTTTT	CASSVDSGNEKLFF
TRBJ2-1	TRBV5-8	.	TRBD1	TGTGCCAGCAGCTCGGACAGGGGGCTCGGGCAGTTCTTC	CASSSDRGLGQFF
TRBJ2-3	TRBV9	many	TRBD2	TGTGCCAGCAGCGTAGACCTAGCGGGGGGCCATAGCACAGATACGCAGTATTTT	CASSVDLAGGHSTDTQYF
TRBJ1-5	TRBV2	many	TRBD1	TGTGCCAGCAGTGGCGGGACAGCTAGAAATCAGCCCCAGCATTTT	CASSGGTARNQPQHF
TRBJ1-1	TRBV7-8	many	.	TGTGCCAGCAGCTTAACACTTAACACTGAAGCTTTCTTT	CASSLTLNTEAFF
TRBJ2-1	TRBV27	.	.	TGTGCCAGCAGTAATATGGGGACGTTTGAGCAGTTCTTC	CASSNMGTFEQFF
TRBJ2-3	TRBV10-3	many	TRBD2	TGTGCCATCGGCACCAGGTCGGGGGGGAGCACAGATACGCAGTATTTT	CAIGTRSGGSTDTQYF
TRBJ2-3	TRBV24-1	.	.	TGTGCCACCAGTGATACGACTAGCACAGATACGCAGTATTTT	CATSDTTSTDTQYF
TRBJ2-1	TRBV11-2	.	TRBD2	TGTGCCAGCAGCTTAGTAGCCGGGGGGGATTACAATGAGCAGTTCTTC	CASSLVAGGDYNEQFF
TRBJ1-5	TRBV19	many	TRBD1	TGTGCCAGTAGTGATGGACAGGGCAGAGAATATAGCAATCAGCCCCAGCATTTT	CASSDGQGREYSNQPQHF
TRBJ2-7	TRBV27	many	TRBD1	TGTGCCAGCAGTTGGGACAGGGGTGGGGGCGAGCAGTACTTC	CASSWDRGGGEQYF
TRBJ2-5	TRBV7-3	many	TRBD2	TGTGCCAGCAGCCTGACTAGCGGGGGGGCAGGGGAGACCCAGTACTTC	CASSLTSGGAGETQYF
TRBJ2-1	TRBV5-1	.	.	TGCGCCAGCAGCTCAGGACAGCCTACAAGTGAGCAGTTCTTC	CASSSGQPTSEQFF
TRBJ2-1	TRBV28	many	.	TGTGCCAGCCATAGTCCCCTAGCGGGACAGGGTTACAATGAGCAGTTCTTC	CASHSPLAGQGYNEQFF
TRBJ2-4	TRBV12-3/TRBV12-4	many	.	TGTGCCAGCAGCGGGGGACCGAAAGTGGCGTACTTC	CASSGGPKVAYF
TRBJ1-2	TRBV3-1	many	.	TGTGCCAGCAGCCAAGGCAGGGCCGGCCGCTACACCTTC	CASSQGRAGRYTF
TRBJ1-1	TRBV5-6	many	.	TGTGCCAGCAGCTCCCAGACAGTTAGGCCTGAAGCTTTCTTT	CASSSQTVRPEAFF